The text below deals with one T cell receptor (beta chain). What it binds is unknown. This sample is part of a study of OX40 agonist ivuxolimab in advanced cancers. General study findings and limits: Mean expanded clone counts were higher in CD8+ than CD4+ T cells.

Sequenced by immunoSEQ multiplex PCR; TCRdb stores in-frame clones only, minus some. This table holds tens of thousands of clones, roughly 87% found once. The CDR3 loop spans 17 amino acids. Germline V gene sequence: CDR1 SGHTA, CDR2 FQGTGA. Deletions cut 2 bases from V and 0 bases from J, with 15 bases between. The sequence was obtained from an adult with an advanced solid tumor such as melanoma, head and neck, liver or kidney cancer. The chain recombines TRBV7-3 with TRBJ2-3; D unclear. Sequences were derived from CD4+ or CD8+ T cells sorted from blood, sampled in a trial of the OX40 agonist ivuxolimab. The CDR3 sequence is CASSLGVGSGSTDTQYF. CDR3 DNA: TGTGCCAGCAGCTTAGGGGTCGGGTCAGGAAGCACAGATACGCAGTATTTT.